Each of the 6 T cell receptor beta chains below was sequenced from the same sample in a study of T cell responses to AZD1222 COVID-19 vaccine. Measured with immunoSEQ multiplex PCR; TCRdb has only the in-frame clones, and not every one. The profile shows roughly 70,000 clones, 70% to 90% of them singletons. The sample here was peripheral blood, taken on day 0 of AZD1222 vaccination. The receptors were sampled from an adult in good health.

The chain combines TRBV10-3 with TRBJ2-7; D is perhaps TRBD1 (7 bases). The CDR3 has 15 residues. Per the germline V gene, CDR1 is ENHRY and CDR2 is SYGVKD. V dropped 10 bases and J dropped 2 bases, with 21 bases sitting between them. CDR3 sequence reads: CATGGRTDPPYEQYF. For the CDR3, the DNA is TGTGCCACAGGGGGGAGGACGGATCCTCCCTACGAGCAGTACTTC.

This clone was picked up one time. The J gene is TRBJ2-2, the V gene TRBV11-3; D gene unclear. Germline CDR1 is SGHNT and CDR2 is YENEEA. The CDR3 covers 14 residues. With 1 base removed from V and 5 bases from J, the gap between germline ends came to 8 bases. The CDR3 DNA reads TGTGCCAGCAGCTTAGGGCAGAGGACCGGGGAGCTGTTTTTT. Amino acid sequence: CASSLGQRTGELFF.

The sample holds a few counts of this clone. The rearrangement joins TRBV9 to TRBJ2-1; 7 nucleotides match TRBD1. The germline CDR1 and CDR2 sequences are SGDLS and YYNGEE. V shed 2 bases, J shed 10 bases, and the junction held 6 bases outside the gene matches. There are 13 residues in the CDR3. The CDR3 sequence is CASSVDQDREQFF. In DNA, the CDR3 is TGTGCCAGCAGCGTCGACCAGGACAGGGAGCAGTTCTTC.

V and J are TRBV13 and TRBJ1-1; 7 bases map to TRBD1. J gave up 3 bases and V 5 bases, and 6 bases lay outside the gene matches. The germline V gene encodes CDR1 PRHDT and CDR2 FYEKMQ (reference sequence). The CDR3 totals 14 residues. As DNA, the CDR3 is TGTGCCAGCAGCAACAGGGGTGGGGACACTGAAGCTTTCTTT. This translates into CASSNRGGDTEAFF.

This chain links TRBV5-5 with TRBJ1-2; TRBD1 is a possible D gene (6 bases). The germline V gene has CDR1 SGHKS and CDR2 YYEKEE (reference sequence). The germline V and J ends were trimmed by 4 bases and 7 bases, with 17 bases remaining between them. This CDR3 is 14 amino acids long. The CDR3 DNA sequence: TGTGCCAGCAGCCAACCGGGACACCCTCTTGGCTACACCTTC. This gives the protein CASSQPGHPLGYTF.

This rearrangement joins TRBV15 to TRBJ2-1; 12 nucleotides match TRBD2. J lost 7 bases, V lost 5 bases, and 9 bases had no gene match. This CDR3 is 16 amino acids long. The germline gives CDR1 LNHNV, CDR2 YYDKDF (reference sequence). The CDR3, as DNA: TGTGCCACCAGCGGGGATTTACTAGCGGGAGGAAATGAGCAGTTCTTC. This sequence encodes CATSGDLLAGGNEQFF. Full variable domain (missing parts from reference TRBV15 and TRBJ2-1): DAMVIQNPRYQVTQFGKPVTLSCSQTLNHNVMYWYQQKSSQAPKLLFHYYDKDFNNEADTPDNFQSRRPNTSFCFLDIRSPGLGDTAMYLCATSGDLLAGGNEQFFGPGTRLTVL.